The clone carrying this TCR beta chain was detected ten times or more. These data come from a study of shared clonotypes between healthy human individuals. Generated by immunoSEQ multiplex PCR, the TCRdb table keeps only in-frame clones and is missing some. The sample lists around 1.1 million clones, 77% occurring once. The donors, all of them Caucasian adults, lived in Nashville, Tennessee. V was cut by 2 bases and J by 0 bases, with 9 bases left in between. CDR1 is SGHNT and CDR2 is YYREEE in the germline V gene (reference sequence). This CDR3 has 15 residues. The chain joins TRBV5-4 to TRBJ2-4; D ambiguous. The sequencing input was memory CD4+ T cells from PBMCs. As to subset: CD45RA-negative fraction. This TCR was recovered from a man aged 18 to 30 in good health. Some clones in this sample may be carry-over from other donors' samples. CDR3 bases: TGTGCCAGCAGCTTCAAGGGCACAGCCAAAAACATTCAGTACTTC. Its protein is CASSFKGTAKNIQYF.